The next 29 T cell receptor beta chains were all read from a single sample in a study of CD8 T cells in ankylosing spondylitis. TCRdb passed the 5' RACE reads through MiXCR, listing each CDR3 protein once. Of about 240,000 distinct CDR3 sequences in the sample, approximately 24% are singletons; the top ten hold less than 0.75%. Specimen: blood, either unsorted or a sorted T cell fraction (not recorded which). The receptors stem from a male donor with ankylosing spondylitis or in good health (not recorded which).

Ten or more counts support this clonotype. The chain employs TRBV23-1 and TRBJ1-1; weak D call: TRBD1 (6 bases). TRBV23-1 qualifies as an ORF whose function is uncertain. V shed 4 bases and J shed 10 bases, with 16 bases lying between them. The CDR3 consists of 13 residues. The CDR3 DNA reads as TGCGCCAGCAGTCGAGCCGGGGGCCGGGGAGCTTTCTTT. It specifies CASSRAGGRGAFF.

This clonotype was found once. The gene calls are TRBV4-1 and TRBJ2-1, with D tentatively TRBD2 (6 bases). Germline-derived CDR1 and CDR2 are MGHRA and YSYEKL. Trimming took off 0 bases at V and 7 bases at J, with 16 bases between the two ends. The length of the CDR3 is 16 residues. In DNA, the CDR3 is TGCGCCAGCAGCCAAGATCGGAGGCTAGCGTTGAATGAGCAGTTCTTC. It is translated as CASSQDRRLALNEQFF.

The chain combines TRBV20-1 with TRBJ2-3, with 7 bases aligning to TRBD2. This CDR3 spans 15 amino acids. Germline V gene lookup returns CDR1 DFQATT and CDR2 SNEGSKA (reference sequence). The V and J ends lost 3 bases and 0 bases, in that order; junction bases with no gene match: 6. CDR3: CSASNDGGSTDTQYF. The CDR3 DNA is TGCAGTGCTAGTAATGACGGGGGGAGCACAGATACGCAGTATTTT.

J is TRBJ2-3 and V is TRBV25-1, with a weak D call TRBD2 (5 bases). The CDR3 is made up of 14 amino acids. Trimming took 2 bases from V and 4 from J, leaving 10 bases between them. Germline V lookup: CDR1 MGHDK, CDR2 SYGVNS. The CDR3 DNA follows: TGTGCCAGCAGTGAAGGGGAGCGAGCAGATACGCAGTATTTT. The encoded protein is CASSEGERADTQYF. The entire variable domain, with the rest obtained from reference TRBV25-1 and TRBJ2-3, is as follows: EADIYQTPRYLVIGTGKKITLECSQTMGHDKMYWYQQDPGMELHLIHYSYGVNSTEKGDLSSESTVSRIRTEHFPLTLESARPSHTSQYLCASSEGERADTQYFGPGTRLTVL.

The J gene is TRBJ2-3, the V gene TRBV27; D gene unclear. CDR1 and CDR2 (germline): MNHEY, SMNVEV (reference sequence). Trimming pared 6 bases from V and 0 bases from J, leaving 7 bases between. This CDR3 contains 13 residues. CDR3 sequence (DNA): TGTGCCAGCAGACCGACTAGCACAGATACGCAGTATTTT. Its protein is CASRPTSTDTQYF.

This clonotype was seen a few times. The chain joins TRBV10-3 to TRBJ2-7; 8 bases match TRBD2. J gave up 2 bases and V 10 bases, and 10 bases lay outside the gene matches. The CDR3 spans 14 residues. Germline assignment: CDR1 ENHRY and CDR2 SYGVKD. CDR3 bases: TGTGCCACCGAAGCGGGGGCCACAACCTACGAGCAGTACTTC. It encodes CATEAGATTYEQYF.

This chain uses TRBV5-5 with TRBJ2-5; either TRBD1 or TRBD2 may supply D (5 bases each). CDR3 size: 15 residues. Trimming took off 4 bases at V and 3 bases at J, with 16 bases between the two ends. Germline V gene sequence: CDR1 SGHKS, CDR2 YYEKEE (reference sequence). CDR3 amino acids: CASSPGTEWEETQYF. CDR3 nucleotide sequence: TGTGCCAGCAGCCCTGGGACCGAATGGGAAGAGACCCAGTACTTC.

This clonotype was detected only a few times. V and J are TRBV20-1 and TRBJ1-2, with D tentatively TRBD1 (5 bases). The CDR3 consists of 13 residues. The germline V gene has CDR1 DFQATT and CDR2 SNEGSKA (reference sequence). V lost 2 bases and J 4 bases, leaving 11 bases between the germline ends. Written as DNA, the CDR3 is TGCAGTGCTAGACCGGAGGGGTTCTATGGCTACACCTTC. It codes for CSARPEGFYGYTF.

This clonotype was recorded at least ten times. The V gene is TRBV6-2 or TRBV6-3, the J gene TRBJ2-7; TRBD1 might be the D (5 bases). CDR1 and CDR2 from the germline V gene are MNHEY and SVGEGT. Trimming stripped 7 bases from V and 2 bases from J, with 6 bases between. This CDR3 is 11 amino acids long. CDR3 sequence (DNA): TGTGCCAGCATGACAGCCTACGAGCAGTACTTC. It specifies CASMTAYEQYF.

This clonotype was detected many times. The chain combines TRBV10-2 with TRBJ1-6; unclear D gene. CDR3 length: 13 amino acids. With 3 bases removed from V and 7 bases from J, the gap between germline ends came to 7 bases. Germline V gives CDR1 WSHSY, CDR2 SAAADI. The CDR3 loop is CASSEGRNSPLHF. CDR3 nucleotides: TGCGCCAGCAGTGAAGGCAGAAATTCACCCCTCCACTTT.

The gene calls are TRBV20-1 and TRBJ2-5, with D possibly being TRBD2 (7 bases). Trimming stripped 0 bases from V and 5 bases from J, with 16 bases between. Germline CDR1 DFQATT, CDR2 SNEGSKA (reference sequence). The CDR3 consists of 15 residues. In DNA form, the CDR3 reads TGCAGTGCTAGAGAGCCCCGGGGGGCAGGGGAGACCCAGTACTTC. This translates into CSAREPRGAGETQYF.

This CDR3 reads CASSPPEAGGYTDTQYF. The CDR3 DNA reads TGTGCCAGCTCACCACCGGAGGCAGGGGGATACACAGATACGCAGTATTTT. The rearrangement uses TRBV18 and TRBJ2-3; 7 positions agree with TRBD1. The CDR3 covers 17 residues. Germline trimming cut 0 bases from V and 2 bases from J; bases unmatched to any gene: 8. Germline CDR1 KGHSH, CDR2 LQKENI. Combining the CDR3 with reference TRBV18 and TRBJ2-3 gives the whole variable domain NAGVMQNPRHLVRRRGQEARLRCSPMKGHSHVYWYRQLPEEGLKFMVYLQKENIIDESGMPKERFSAEFPKEGPSILRIQQVVRGDSAAYFCASSPPEAGGYTDTQYFGPGTRLTVL.

The V call is TRBV12-3 or TRBV12-4, the J call TRBJ2-5; no clear D. The CDR3 consists of 14 residues. Trimming shortened V by 3 bases and J by 7 bases, and 15 bases separated the two germline ends. The CDR3 here is CASSLLQDYGTQYF. The CDR3 bases are TGTGCCAGCAGTTTGCTCCAGGATTATGGGACCCAGTACTTC.

The gene calls are TRBV20-1 and TRBJ2-3; 10 nucleotides match TRBD2. With V trimmed by 6 bases and J by 3 bases, 12 bases remained unmatched. The CDR3 covers 16 residues. Germline CDR1 is DFQATT and CDR2 is SNEGSKA (reference sequence). The DNA of the CDR3 is TGCAGTGCGACACTGACAGCGGGGGGGAAGACAGATACGCAGTATTTT. It codes for CSATLTAGGKTDTQYF.

The sample holds many counts of this clonotype. The V call is TRBV5-4, the J call TRBJ2-1; 9 bases map to TRBD1. CDR1 is SGHNT and CDR2 is YYREEE in the germline V gene (reference sequence). The CDR3 extends over 13 amino acids. The trim removed 5 bases at V and 6 bases at J, leaving 3 bases unmatched. The CDR3 spells CASSGDRVNEQFF. CDR3 nucleotide sequence: TGTGCCAGCAGTGGGGACAGGGTCAATGAGCAGTTCTTC.

The CDR3 DNA reads TGTGCCAGCAGTTTAAGGGAAGGCCCCTACAATGAGCAGTTCTTC. Translating it yields CASSLREGPYNEQFF. The chain has TRBV12-3 or TRBV12-4 and TRBJ2-1; D unclear. V was shortened by 2 bases and J by 2 bases, with 10 bases between the two germline ends. The length of the CDR3 is 15 residues.

This clonotype was seen a few times. The chain combines TRBV4-1 with TRBJ2-4, with 10 bases fitting TRBD2. CDR1 MGHRA and CDR2 YSYEKL come from the germline V gene. The CDR3 has 17 residues. J lost 0 bases, V lost 3 bases, and 5 bases had no gene match. CDR3 loop: CASSHLLAGLAKNIQYF. CDR3 nucleotides: TGCGCCAGCAGCCACCTACTAGCGGGGCTAGCCAAAAACATTCAGTACTTC.

In this sample, this clonotype turned up many times. The V gene is TRBV6-1, the J gene TRBJ2-3; TRBD2 matches at 8 bases. CDR1 MNHNS and CDR2 SASEGT come from the germline V gene. The ends lost 6 bases at V and 6 bases at J; junction bases unmatched: 8. The CDR3 length is 14 residues. The CDR3 DNA is TGTGCCAGCAGGCGGAGCGGGGGTTGGGATACGCAGTATTTT. Translated: CASRRSGGWDTQYF.

This rearrangement joins TRBV6-5 to TRBJ2-5, with 9 bases identical to TRBD2. The CDR3 has 16 amino acids. V trimming: 2 bases; J trimming: 5 bases; junction bases outside the gene matches: 9. Per the germline V gene, CDR1 is MNHEY and CDR2 is SVGAGI. The CDR3 here is CASSYRVAGVSETQYF. The CDR3 bases are TGTGCCAGCAGTTACAGGGTAGCGGGGGTTAGCGAGACCCAGTACTTC.

This clonotype showed up just a few times. The rearrangement joins TRBV9 to TRBJ2-1; tentatively, D is TRBD1 or TRBD2 (6 bases each). This CDR3 is 15 amino acids long. Trimming cost V 0 bases and J 0 bases, with 7 bases left between them. CDR1 SGDLS and CDR2 YYNGEE come from the germline V gene. CDR3 sequence (DNA): TGTGCCAGCAGCGTAGAGGGGGGCTCCTACAATGAGCAGTTCTTC. Translation gives CASSVEGGSYNEQFF.

In its sample, this clonotype was seen many times. The V call is TRBV5-1, the J call TRBJ1-5, with TRBD1 matching over 7 bases. The germline gives CDR1 SGHRS, CDR2 YFSETQ. The CDR3 loop spans 17 amino acids. Unmatched junction bases numbered 16, after V lost 4 bases and J lost 6 bases. The CDR3, as DNA: TGCGCCAGCAGCGCGGACCCCGTAGGGGGCCGGATTCAGCCCCAGCATTTT. Translation gives CASSADPVGGRIQPQHF.

The rearrangement joins TRBV4-2 to TRBJ2-7; 7 positions agree with TRBD2. The CDR3 sequence is 15 residues long. CDR1 is LGHNA, CDR2 YNFKEQ, per germline. V shed 1 base, J shed 3 bases, and the junction held 6 bases outside the gene matches. The CDR3 coding sequence is TGTGCCAGCAGCCAAGGGGCGGGGGTAGGCTACGAGCAGTACTTC. It translates to CASSQGAGVGYEQYF.

In this sample, this clonotype turned up a few times. The chain employs TRBV20-1 and TRBJ2-5; D gene unclear. This CDR3 spans 12 amino acids. The V and J ends lost 2 bases and 4 bases respectively, with 8 bases between them. The V gene's germline CDR1 is DFQATT and CDR2 SNEGSKA (reference sequence). The CDR3 nucleotides are TGCAGTGCTAGACCCGGAAGAGAGACCCAGTACTTC. This codes for CSARPGRETQYF.

The chain couples TRBV7-2 to TRBJ2-5; 10 nucleotides line up with TRBD2. J lost 5 bases, V lost 5 bases, and 5 bases had no gene match. This CDR3 has 14 amino acids. The germline gives CDR1 SGHTA, CDR2 FQGNSA. CDR3 DNA sequence: TGTGCCAGCAGCCAAGCGGGGGGGAGGGAGACCCAGTACTTC. Its protein is CASSQAGGRETQYF.

This clonotype was seen ten or more times. V and J are TRBV20-1 and TRBJ2-7; D is undetermined. The CDR3 is 12 amino acids. Trimming took off 6 bases at V and 2 bases at J, with 11 bases between the two ends. Looked up from germline, CDR1 is DFQATT and CDR2 is SNEGSKA (reference sequence). For the CDR3, the DNA is TGCAGTGCGAGGACCAGAGCCTACGAGCAGTACTTC. It translates to CSARTRAYEQYF.

The sample holds a few counts of this clonotype. The chain recombines TRBV5-1 with TRBJ2-6; D possibly corresponds to TRBD2 (5 bases). The CDR3 is 16 residues long. Germline CDR1 SGHRS, CDR2 YFSETQ. Deletions cut 0 bases from V and 1 base from J, with 8 bases between. This CDR3 is CASSLGGGSGANVLTF. The CDR3, as DNA: TGCGCCAGCAGCTTGGGAGGCGGGTCTGGGGCCAACGTCCTGACTTTC.

Many counts were recorded for this clonotype. This chain links TRBV20-1 with TRBJ2-3; TRBD1 agrees at 12 bases. CDR3 size: 15 residues. V lost 5 bases to trimming and J lost 2 bases; unmatched junction nucleotides: 5. Germline CDR1 is DFQATT and CDR2 is SNEGSKA (reference sequence). The CDR3 region is CSAPQGQGATDTQYF. The CDR3, as DNA: TGCAGTGCTCCACAGGGACAGGGGGCCACAGATACGCAGTATTTT.

J is TRBJ2-7 and V is TRBV7-9; unclear D gene. CDR3 length: 14 amino acids. The V gene lost 10 bases and the J gene lost 3 bases, with 19 bases spanning the gap. Germline assignment: CDR1 SEHNR and CDR2 FQNEAQ (reference sequence). The CDR3 loop is CAISRLRSSYEQYF. In nucleotides, the CDR3 is TGTGCCATCTCGCGACTCCGGAGTAGCTACGAGCAGTACTTC.

This clonotype has a handful of counts. This sequence joins TRBV29-1 and TRBJ1-1; TRBD1 is a possible D gene (6 bases). CDR3 length: 13 amino acids. Trimming removed 0 bases from V and 7 bases from J, with 12 bases in between. Germline assignment: CDR1 SQVTM and CDR2 ANQGSEA. The CDR3 protein is CSVEDTGGDEAFF. DNA for the CDR3: TGCAGCGTTGAAGATACCGGGGGCGATGAAGCTTTCTTT. The full variable domain, its missing parts supplied by reference TRBV29-1 and TRBJ1-1, is SAVISQKPSRDICQRGTSLTIQCQVDSQVTMMFWYRQQPGQSLTLIATANQGSEATYESGFVIDKFPISRPNLTFSTLTVSNMSPEDSSIYLCSVEDTGGDEAFFGQGTRLTVV.